The 19 T cell receptor beta chains presented below share a single source sample, sequenced in a study of cytomegalovirus exposure and HLA in healthy donors. Produced via immunoSEQ multiplex PCR; TCRdb's table is partial and in-frame only. The sample lists 60,000 to 70,000 clones; approximately 90% were seen once. Sequences were obtained from PBMCs. The receptors derive from a young woman in good health and CMV-seronegative.

This chain uses TRBV7-9 with TRBJ2-7, with TRBD2 as a possible D gene (6 bases). V lost 6 bases to trimming and J lost 0 bases, with 27 bases between them. Germline V gene sequence: CDR1 SEHNR, CDR2 FQNEAQ (reference sequence). The CDR3 has 19 amino acids. CDR3 in DNA: TGTGCCAGCAGTCAGAGGGGCGGACTAATACAAAGCGGCTCCTACGAGCAGTACTTC. It translates to CASSQRGGLIQSGSYEQYF.

This chain joins TRBV29-1 and TRBJ2-1; 11 bases align to TRBD2. J lost 6 bases, V lost 7 bases, and 11 bases had no gene match. The CDR3 loop spans 15 amino acids. Germline lookup yields CDR1 SQVTM and CDR2 ANQGSEA. This CDR3 reads CSASALAGVSNEQFF. CDR3 nucleotide sequence: TGCAGCGCCTCAGCACTAGCGGGAGTTTCCAATGAGCAGTTCTTC.

The chain has TRBV15 and TRBJ1-2; 7 bases align to TRBD1. The CDR3 length is 14 residues. V shed 3 bases, J shed 7 bases, and the junction held 8 bases outside the gene matches. Germline V gene data show CDR1 as LNHNV and CDR2 as YYDKDF (reference sequence). In nucleotides, the CDR3 is TGTGCCACCAGCAGGATACAGGGGCAGGGTGGCTACACCTTC. Translation: CATSRIQGQGGYTF.

The genes are TRBV7-9 and TRBJ1-5; TRBD1 aligns across 7 bases. Germline lookup yields CDR1 SEHNR and CDR2 FQNEAQ (reference sequence). The CDR3 spans 12 residues. With V trimmed by 10 bases and J by 3 bases, 3 bases remained unmatched. In DNA form, the CDR3 reads TGTGCCATACAGGGGCACAATCAGCCCCAGCATTTT. It encodes CAIQGHNQPQHF.

This chain uses TRBV30 with TRBJ2-7; 7 nucleotides match TRBD2. Germline V gene data show CDR1 as GTSNPN and CDR2 as SVGIG (reference sequence). This CDR3 is built from 17 residues. V gave up 0 bases and J gave up 1 base; unmatched junction bases: 12. Here the CDR3 DNA reads TGTGCCTGGAGTGTCGGACTAGAAATGGGTATTTCCTACGAGCAGTACTTC. Protein sequence: CAWSVGLEMGISYEQYF. The whole variable domain, remainder taken from reference TRBV30 and TRBJ2-7, is SQTIHQWPATLVQPVGSPLSLECTVEGTSNPNLYWYRQAAGRGLQLLFYSVGIGQISSEVPQNLSASRPQDRQFILSSKKLLLSDSGFYLCAWSVGLEMGISYEQYFGPGTRLTVT.

V is TRBV27 and J is TRBJ2-5; no clear D gene. Germline CDR1 and CDR2: MNHEY and SMNVEV (reference sequence). CDR3 size: 14 residues. The V and J ends lost 7 bases and 4 bases respectively, with 16 bases between them. The CDR3 DNA reads TGTGCCAGCAATTCCCCCGGGTCTGGAGAGACCCAGTACTTC. Its protein product is CASNSPGSGETQYF.

The V call is TRBV30, the J call TRBJ1-2, with TRBD1 as a possible D gene (5 bases). Per the germline V gene, CDR1 is GTSNPN and CDR2 is SVGIG (reference sequence). The V and J ends lost 4 bases and 7 bases respectively, with 19 bases between them. This CDR3 has 14 amino acids. The CDR3 reads CAWNVGTPRGGYTF. CDR3 coding DNA: TGTGCCTGGAACGTGGGCACCCCAAGGGGTGGCTACACCTTC.

This clone appeared a single time. The V and J genes are TRBV5-1 and TRBJ2-1; TRBD2 matches 8 bases. V was pared by 4 bases and J by 6 bases, with 9 bases of the junction left unmatched. The germline CDR1 and CDR2 sequences are SGHRS and YFSETQ. The CDR3 sequence is 15 residues long. CDR3 sequence reads: CASSLQRGGANEQFF. The CDR3 coding sequence is TGCGCCAGCAGCCTTCAACGGGGGGGGGCCAATGAGCAGTTCTTC. Full variable domain (rest looked up from reference TRBV5-1 and TRBJ2-1): KAGVTQTPRYLIKTRGQQVTLSCSPISGHRSVSWYQQTPGQGLQFLFEYFSETQRNKGNFPGRFSGRQFSNSRSEMNVSTLELGDSALYLCASSLQRGGANEQFFGPGTRLTVL.

The CDR3 protein is CASSLVPTGAGNTIYF. In nucleotides, the CDR3 is TGTGCCAGCAGCTTAGTCCCGACAGGGGCTGGAAACACCATATATTTT. This chain connects TRBV13 to TRBJ1-3; 8 bases are a match to TRBD1. This CDR3 contains 16 residues. Germline V gene data show CDR1 as PRHDT and CDR2 as FYEKMQ (reference sequence). The V gene end was trimmed by 1 base and the J gene end by 2 bases; junction bases not matched to a gene: 4.

A single count supports this clone. The V gene is TRBV7-2, the J gene TRBJ1-6, with TRBD1 matching 9 bases. CDR1 is SGHTA and CDR2 is FQGNSA in the germline V gene. V shed 5 bases, J shed 13 bases, and the junction held 6 bases outside the gene matches. CDR3 length: 13 amino acids. CDR3 region: CASSDGQGMPLHF. DNA for the CDR3: TGTGCCAGCAGCGACGGACAGGGGATGCCCCTCCACTTT.

The chain combines TRBV27 with TRBJ2-2; 8 positions agree with TRBD1. The CDR3 runs 17 residues. V was clipped by 6 bases and J by 2 bases; unmatched bases: 11. Per the germline V gene, CDR1 is MNHEY and CDR2 is SMNVEV (reference sequence). CDR3 nucleotides: TGTGCCAGCAGCGCGGGGCCCGACAGGGGAAACACCGGGGAGCTGTTTTTT. Translating it yields CASSAGPDRGNTGELFF.

This clone appeared a few times. This chain uses TRBV5-6 with TRBJ1-1; D might be TRBD1 (5 bases). This CDR3 spans 15 amino acids. Trimming removed 6 bases from V and 5 bases from J, with 20 bases in between. Germline CDR1 reads SGHDT; CDR2 reads YYEEEE. This CDR3 reads CASTPGGGRGTEAFF. The CDR3 bases are TGTGCCAGCACCCCGGGGGGAGGGCGGGGAACTGAAGCTTTCTTT.

The J gene is TRBJ2-3, the V gene TRBV10-1; 9 bases match TRBD2. Germline V gene sequence: CDR1 WNHNN, CDR2 SYGVQD (reference sequence). Germline trimming cut 6 bases from V and 3 bases from J; bases unmatched to any gene: 7. The CDR3 contains 15 residues. This CDR3 reads CASRAGTSTTDTQYF. The CDR3 DNA reads as TGCGCCAGCAGAGCCGGGACTAGCACAACAGATACGCAGTATTTT.

The chain employs TRBV30 and TRBJ1-6; TRBD1 might be the D (6 bases). The CDR3 sequence is 13 residues long. Deletions cut 2 bases from V and 7 bases from J, with 9 bases between. CDR1 and CDR2 from the germline V gene are GTSNPN and SVGIG (reference sequence). The CDR3 sequence is CAWSLTGNSPLHF. Written as DNA, the CDR3 is TGTGCCTGGAGTCTCACAGGGAATTCACCCCTCCACTTT.

The gene calls are TRBV27 and TRBJ2-6; D remains ambiguous. The CDR3 sequence is 13 residues long. V lost 8 bases and J 0 bases, leaving 5 bases between the germline ends. The germline gives CDR1 MNHEY, CDR2 SMNVEV (reference sequence). CDR3 sequence: CASGPSGANVLTF. The CDR3 nucleotides read TGTGCCAGCGGCCCCTCTGGGGCCAACGTCCTGACTTTC.

V usage is TRBV18 and J usage is TRBJ2-2; 15 bases map to TRBD2. The trim removed 1 base at V and 0 bases at J, leaving 3 bases unmatched. The CDR3 contains 19 residues. Germline loops: CDR1 KGHSH, CDR2 LQKENI. This CDR3 reads CASSPLGLAGGPNTGELFF. CDR3 nucleotide sequence: TGTGCCAGCTCACCACTGGGACTAGCGGGAGGCCCGAACACCGGGGAGCTGTTTTTT.

This clone has a single count. The V gene is TRBV6-5, the J gene TRBJ2-2; a weak D match, TRBD2 (5 bases). Trimming removed 3 bases from V and 7 bases from J, with 12 bases in between. In germline, CDR1 is MNHEY, CDR2 SVGAGI. The CDR3 sequence is 14 residues long. CDR3 nucleotides: TGTGCCAGCAGTTATGAGGGTCGAAACGGGGAGCTGTTTTTT. It specifies CASSYEGRNGELFF.

V gene TRBV30 combines with J gene TRBJ2-1; 11 bases are a match to TRBD2. Germline CDR1 and CDR2: GTSNPN and SVGIG (reference sequence). The ends lost 2 bases at V and 4 bases at J; junction bases unmatched: 7. The CDR3 has 16 residues. CDR3 amino acids: CAWSNSGRALYNEQFF. The CDR3 coding sequence is TGTGCCTGGAGTAATAGCGGGAGGGCCCTGTACAATGAGCAGTTCTTC.

As to this clone: The junction departs from the called germline gene at one end, perhaps through a read error. This chain links TRBV5-5 with TRBJ1-4; D is ambiguous. The CDR3 runs 12 residues. The germline CDR1 and CDR2 sequences are SGHKS and YYEKEE (reference sequence). Here the CDR3 reads CASSFGIPPFVF. CDR3 sequence (DNA): TGTGCCAGCAGCTTCGGGATCCCCCCTTTCGTTTTT.